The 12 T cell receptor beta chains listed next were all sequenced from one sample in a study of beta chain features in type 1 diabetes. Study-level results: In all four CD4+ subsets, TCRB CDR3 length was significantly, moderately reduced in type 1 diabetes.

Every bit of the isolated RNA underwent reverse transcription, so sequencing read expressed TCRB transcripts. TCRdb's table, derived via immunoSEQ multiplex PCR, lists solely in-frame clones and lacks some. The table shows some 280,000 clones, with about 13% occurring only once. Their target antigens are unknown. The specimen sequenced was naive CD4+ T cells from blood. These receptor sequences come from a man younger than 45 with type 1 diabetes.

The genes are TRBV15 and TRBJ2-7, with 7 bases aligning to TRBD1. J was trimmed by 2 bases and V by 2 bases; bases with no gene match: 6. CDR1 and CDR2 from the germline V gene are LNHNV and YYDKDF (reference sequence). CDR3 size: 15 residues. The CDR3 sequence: CATSRSRTGTYEQYF. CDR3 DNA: TGTGCCACCAGCAGATCTCGGACAGGCACCTACGAGCAGTACTTC.

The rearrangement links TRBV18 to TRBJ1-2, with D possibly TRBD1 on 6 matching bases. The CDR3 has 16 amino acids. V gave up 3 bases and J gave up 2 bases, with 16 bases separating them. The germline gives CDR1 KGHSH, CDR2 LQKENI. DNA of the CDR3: TGTGCCAGCTCACCGGGAACAGGGATGGGGAACTATGGCTACACCTTC. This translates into CASSPGTGMGNYGYTF.

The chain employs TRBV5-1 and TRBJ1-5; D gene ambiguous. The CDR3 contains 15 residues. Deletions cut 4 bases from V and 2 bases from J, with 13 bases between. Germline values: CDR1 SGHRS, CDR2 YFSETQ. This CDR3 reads CASSHSGSGNQPQHF. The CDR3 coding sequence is TGCGCCAGCAGCCACTCGGGGTCCGGCAATCAGCCCCAGCATTTT.

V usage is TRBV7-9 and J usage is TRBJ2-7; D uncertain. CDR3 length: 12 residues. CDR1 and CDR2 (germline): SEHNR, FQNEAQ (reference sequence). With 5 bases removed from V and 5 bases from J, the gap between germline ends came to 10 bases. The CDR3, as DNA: TGTGCCAGCAGCCCACCGACTGACGAGCAGTACTTC. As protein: CASSPPTDEQYF.

The CDR3 DNA follows: TGTGCCAGCAGCCACTACAGGGATCTTAACTATGGCTACACCTTC. It codes for CASSHYRDLNYGYTF. This rearrangement joins TRBV14 to TRBJ1-2; weak D call: TRBD1 (6 bases). This CDR3 has 15 amino acids. Trimming left V 3 bases short and J 1 base short, with 12 bases between. Germline V gives CDR1 SGHDN, CDR2 FVKESK.

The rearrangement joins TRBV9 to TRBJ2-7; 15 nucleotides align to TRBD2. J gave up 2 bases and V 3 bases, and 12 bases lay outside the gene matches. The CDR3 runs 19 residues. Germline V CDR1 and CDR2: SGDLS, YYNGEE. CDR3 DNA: TGTGCCAGCAGCGCCGGACTAGCGGGAGGGCTAACAACTGCCTACGAGCAGTACTTC. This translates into CASSAGLAGGLTTAYEQYF.

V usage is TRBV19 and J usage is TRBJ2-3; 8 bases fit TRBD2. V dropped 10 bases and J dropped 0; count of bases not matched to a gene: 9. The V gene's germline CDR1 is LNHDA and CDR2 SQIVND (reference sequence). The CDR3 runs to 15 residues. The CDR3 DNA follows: TGTGCCACATCCTCTAGCGGGCTTAGCACAGATACGCAGTATTTT. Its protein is CATSSSGLSTDTQYF.

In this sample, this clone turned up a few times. CDR3 nucleotides: TGTGCTAGTGGTTTAGCCCCGAACACTGAAGCTTTCTTT. Protein sequence: CASGLAPNTEAFF. The gene calls are TRBV12-5 and TRBJ1-1; unclear D gene. The ends were cut back, 3 bases at V and 1 base at J, with 6 bases in the middle. The CDR3 has 13 amino acids. The germline V gene encodes CDR1 LGHNT and CDR2 FRNRAP.

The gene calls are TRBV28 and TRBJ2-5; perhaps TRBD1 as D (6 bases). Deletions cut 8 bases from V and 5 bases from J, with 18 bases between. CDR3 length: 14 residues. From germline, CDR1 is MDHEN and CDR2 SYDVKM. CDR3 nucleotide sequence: TGTGCCAGCCTCGATTCCGCAAGGGGGGAGACCCAGTACTTC. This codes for CASLDSARGETQYF.

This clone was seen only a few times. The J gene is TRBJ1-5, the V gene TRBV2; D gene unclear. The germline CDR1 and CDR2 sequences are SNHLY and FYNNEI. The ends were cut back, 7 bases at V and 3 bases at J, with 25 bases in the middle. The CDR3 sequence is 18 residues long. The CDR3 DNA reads TGTGCCAGCACCCTTGCCTCTAAGAGTAGCGGGTCCAATCAGCCCCAGCATTTT. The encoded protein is CASTLASKSSGSNQPQHF. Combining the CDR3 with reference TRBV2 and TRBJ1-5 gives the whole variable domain EPEVTQTPSHQVTQMGQEVILRCVPISNHLYFYWYRQILGQKVEFLVSFYNNEISEKSEIFDDQFSVERPDGSNFTLKIRSTKLEDSAMYFCASTLASKSSGSNQPQHFGDGTRLSIL.

CDR3 sequence reads: CASSLGADSGANVLTF. The DNA for the CDR3 is TGTGCCAGCAGCTTGGGGGCCGACTCTGGGGCCAACGTCCTGACTTTC. The genes are TRBV5-4 and TRBJ2-6; D gene ambiguous. Germline CDR1 SGHNT, CDR2 YYREEE (reference sequence). CDR3 length: 16 amino acids. The germline V and J ends were trimmed by 0 bases and 0 bases, with 7 bases remaining between them.

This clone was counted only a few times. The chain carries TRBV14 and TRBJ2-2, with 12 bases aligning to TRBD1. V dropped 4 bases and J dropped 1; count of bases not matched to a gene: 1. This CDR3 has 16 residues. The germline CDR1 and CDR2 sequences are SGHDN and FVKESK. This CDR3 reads CASSRDRGLNTGELFF. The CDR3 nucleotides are TGTGCCAGCAGCCGGGACAGGGGGCTGAACACCGGGGAGCTGTTTTTT.